The 23 T cell receptor beta chains reported below all come from one sample, sequenced in a study of tumor and adjacent non-tumor tissue in lung cancer. The template was RNA from unsorted bulk tissue. Three rounds of nested PCR, following a modified ARM-PCR protocol, produced the TCRbeta library. TCRdb itself ran the multiplex PCR reads through MiXCR, one entry per CDR3 protein. Of approximately 70,000 distinct CDR3 sequences in the sample, around 73% were seen once. The sample taken for sequencing was lung tumor tissue. These TCRs come from a man aged 55 to 70 with non-small cell lung cancer.

As for this clonotype: Since a much larger clone is just one base distant, this may be a read error. The chain recombines TRBV28 with TRBJ1-5; D may be TRBD1 (6 bases). This CDR3 is built from 15 residues. Trimming took off 7 bases at V and 0 bases at J, with 13 bases between the two ends. CDR1 and CDR2 from the germline V gene are MDHEN and SYDVKM. The CDR3 region is CASNPQGYSNQPQHF. The CDR3 nucleotides read TGTGCCAGCAATCCACAGGGTTATAGCAATCAGCCCCAGCATTTT.

With respect to this clonotype: This CDR3 fails to terminate in the conserved phenylalanine or tryptophan, so it likely reflects a read error. The chain couples TRBV29-1 to TRBJ1-1; D not resolved. This CDR3 is built from 12 residues. Per the germline V gene, CDR1 is SQVTM and CDR2 is ANQGSEA. The CDR3 sequence: CSVGKLDTEAFL. CDR3 bases: TGTAGCGTTGGAAAACTGGACACTGAAGCTTTCCTT.

About this clonotype itself: One junction end disagrees with the germline gene, perhaps due to a read error. The chain links TRBV6-1 to TRBJ1-6; D uncertain. Germline values: CDR1 MNHNS, CDR2 SASEGT. This CDR3 has 17 residues. CDR3 sequence: CASSEAGRSSYNSSLQF. The DNA of the CDR3 is TGTGCCAGCAGTGAAGCGGGAAGGAGCTCCTATAATTCATCCCTCCAATTT.

A remark on this clonotype: At one end, the junction sequence differs from germline, possibly due to a read error. The V call is TRBV12-5, the J call TRBJ1-1; D is ambiguous. The CDR3 extends over 19 amino acids. Germline V lookup: CDR1 LGHNT, CDR2 FRNRAP. The CDR3: CASGLEISVQSLSNTEASF. CDR3 coding DNA: TGTGCTAGTGGTTTGGAGATTTCGGTACAGAGCTTATCGAACACTGAAGCTTCCTTT.

This clonotype was seen a handful of times. The chain couples TRBV9 to TRBJ2-3; TRBD1 aligns across 8 bases. V gave up 1 base and J gave up 3 bases; unmatched junction bases: 4. This CDR3 is 15 amino acids long. Germline CDR1 SGDLS, CDR2 YYNGEE. The CDR3 is CASSVSWTGTDTQYF. In DNA form, the CDR3 reads TGTGCCAGCAGCGTAAGCTGGACAGGGACAGATACGCAGTATTTT.

For this clonotype: Sequence at one end of the junction differs from germline and may be a read error. The gene calls are TRBV12-3 or TRBV12-4 and TRBJ1-5; tentative D call: TRBD1 (5 bases). CDR3 length: 13 amino acids. For the CDR3, the DNA is TGTGCCGGCAGTTTCGGACAAAATCAGCCCCAGCATTTT. This sequence encodes CAGSFGQNQPQHF.

The table lists this clonotype with a few counts. The conserved closing phenylalanine or tryptophan is absent in this CDR3, likely reflecting a read error. Because the CDR3's place on the DNA is in doubt, the DNA is left out and the CDR3 is given as listed by TCRdb. V and J are TRBV10-3 and TRBJ2-6; the DNA was not used to check the table's D call, TRBD2. Germline-derived CDR1 and CDR2 are ENHRY and SYGVKD. The CDR3 totals 20 residues, both ends included. The CDR3 spells CAISENETRGREYGETVMTL.

On this clonotype: One junction end does not reproduce the germline sequence, and a read error may be involved. CDR3 in amino acids: CNARKMTPGVYYEQFF. The CDR3, as DNA: TGCAATGCTAGAAAGATGACCCCGGGGGTTTACTATGAGCAGTTCTTC. The chain uses TRBV20-1 and TRBJ2-1; maybe TRBD2 (6 bases). This CDR3 region has 16 residues. In germline, CDR1 is DFQATT, CDR2 SNEGSKA (reference sequence).

With regard to this clonotype: The CDR3 does not end in the conserved phenylalanine or tryptophan, so this is likely a read error. This chain connects TRBV20-1 to TRBJ2-7; D not resolved. The CDR3 consists of 14 residues. The germline V gene encodes CDR1 DFQATT and CDR2 SNEGSKA (reference sequence). V was shortened by 5 bases and J by 2 bases, with 16 bases between the two germline ends. The CDR3 DNA reads TGCAGTGCTCCCCTCGGCCGACCAGCCTACGAGCAGTACTTA. As protein: CSAPLGRPAYEQYL.

This clonotype was seen a few times. The chain's CDR3 is CAWKPYEGSEKLFF. In nucleotides, the CDR3 is TGTGCCTGGAAACCTTACGAAGGGAGTGAAAAACTGTTTTTT. The chain links TRBV30 to TRBJ1-4; D not certain. The V gene lost 4 bases and the J gene lost 7 bases, with 16 bases spanning the gap. In germline, CDR1 is GTSNPN, CDR2 SVGIG (reference sequence). The CDR3 is made up of 14 amino acids.

This clonotype appeared a few times. A read error may produce the germline difference seen at one junction end. The chain uses TRBV28 and TRBJ2-7; either TRBD1 or TRBD2 may fit D (6 bases each). CDR3 length: 15 amino acids. Per the germline V gene, CDR1 is MDHEN and CDR2 is SYDVKM. The CDR3 nucleotides are TGTGCCAGCAGTGCCTGGGGGGCTCTCAACGGCGAGCGGTACTTC. Protein sequence: CASSAWGALNGERYF.

This chain uses TRBV6-6 with TRBJ1-5; TRBD1 aligns across 9 bases. This CDR3 has 16 amino acids. Germline values: CDR1 MNHNY, CDR2 SVGAGI (reference sequence). The V and J ends lost 8 bases and 6 bases, in that order; junction bases with no gene match: 14. The DNA of the CDR3 is TGTGCCAGCGGGAACGGACAGGGGTCCCTCACTCAGCCCCAGCATTTT. Translated, it gives CASGNGQGSLTQPQHF.

Concerning this clonotype itself: This may be a read error: a much more frequent sequence differs by one nucleotide. Since no conserved phenylalanine or tryptophan closes the CDR3, a read error is the likely cause. The V call is TRBV30, the J call TRBJ2-7; TRBD2 aligns across 11 bases. After removal of 1 base from V and 2 bases from J, the junction contained 7 bases not matched to a gene. The CDR3 spans 16 residues. Per germline, CDR1 GTSNPN and CDR2 SVGIG (reference sequence). This CDR3 is CAWSGRPSGRPYEQYL. CDR3 nucleotides: TGTGCCTGGAGTGGACGGCCTAGCGGGAGGCCCTACGAGCAGTACTTA.

As concerns this clonotype: An end of the junction differs from the germline gene, which may be a read error. V gene TRBV11-1 combines with J gene TRBJ2-7; weak D call: TRBD1 (7 bases). Germline CDR1 is SGHAT and CDR2 is FQDESV (reference sequence). The CDR3 totals 15 residues. The CDR3 DNA follows: TGTGTCAGCAGCTTAGACCAGGGGGGCCACTATGAGCAGTACTTC. The encoded protein is CVSSLDQGGHYEQYF.

V usage is TRBV6-5 and J usage is TRBJ1-1; D call uncertain. Germline CDR1 is MNHEY and CDR2 is SVGAGI. The CDR3 sequence is 13 residues long. Trimming shortened V by 0 bases and J by 13 bases, and 15 bases separated the two germline ends. The CDR3 region is CASSYSRDTEHFF. CDR3 DNA sequence: TGTGCCAGCAGTTACTCTCGGGATACTGAACATTTCTTT.

The sample holds one count of this clonotype. The J gene is TRBJ2-7, the V gene TRBV20-1; D remains unclear. CDR3 length: 10 amino acids. V was pared by 5 bases and J by 9 bases, with 11 bases between. In germline, CDR1 is DFQATT, CDR2 SNEGSKA (reference sequence). The CDR3 sequence is CSAGDWGQYF. As DNA, the CDR3 is TGCAGTGCTGGTGACTGGGGGCAGTACTTC.

This sequence joins TRBV10-2 and TRBJ2-7; weak D call: TRBD1 (6 bases). This CDR3 comprises 13 residues. The V end was cut by 5 bases, the J end by 5 bases, with 13 bases between. Germline lookup yields CDR1 WSHSY and CDR2 SAAADI. CDR3 nucleotide sequence: TGCGCCAGCAGTTGCAGCAGGGGCAACGAGCAGTACTTC. Translation: CASSCSRGNEQYF.

In this sample, this clonotype turned up a few times. This may arise from a read error, as a much more abundant clone is one base away. The J gene is TRBJ2-1, the V gene TRBV6-5, with D possibly being TRBD2 (5 bases). The CDR3 extends over 15 amino acids. Germline V lookup: CDR1 MNHEY, CDR2 SVGAGI. Trimming took 8 bases from V and 10 from J, leaving 24 bases between them. The CDR3 nucleotides are TGTGCCAGCGGGCAGGACTGGAACGTTGATTGGGAGCAGTTCTTC. This codes for CASGQDWNVDWEQFF.

For this clonotype: A much larger clone differs from this one at a single base, so this may be a read error. The chain has TRBV5-4 and TRBJ2-1; D might be TRBD1 (5 bases). The CDR3 has 13 amino acids. CDR1 and CDR2 (germline): SGHNT, YYREEE (reference sequence). V was clipped by 4 bases and J by 9 bases, with 14 bases between them. In DNA form, the CDR3 reads TGTGCCAGCAGCCCCGCCCCAGACAGTGAGCAGTTCTTC. It yields the protein CASSPAPDSEQFF.

A remark on this clonotype: An end of the junction does not agree with germline; a read error may underlie this. This CDR3 reads CSVAEGLNNEQFF. In DNA form, the CDR3 reads TGCAGCGTTGCGGAGGGCCTCAACAATGAGCAGTTCTTT. This sequence joins TRBV29-1 and TRBJ2-1, with D tentatively TRBD2 (6 bases). This CDR3 comprises 13 residues. CDR1 and CDR2 from the germline V gene are SQVTM and ANQGSEA.

This clonotype is a singleton in its sample. Germline is not matched at one junction end, which may reflect a read error. The chain combines TRBV20-1 with TRBJ2-7; weak D call: TRBD2 (6 bases). CDR1 and CDR2 (germline): DFQATT, SNEGSKA (reference sequence). This CDR3 contains 14 residues. CDR3 protein: CGARVGGDTYGQYF. CDR3 nucleotides: TGCGGTGCTAGAGTTGGCGGGGATACCTACGGGCAGTACTTC.

Notes on this clonotype: Sequence at one end of the junction differs from germline and may be a read error. The rearrangement links TRBV6-5 to TRBJ2-3, with D possibly matching TRBD2 (6 bases). This CDR3 contains 14 residues. Germline-derived CDR1 and CDR2 are MNHEY and SVGAGI. The CDR3 spells CTSSTGSGTDTQYF. In nucleotides, the CDR3 is TGTACCAGCAGTACCGGGAGTGGCACGGATACGCAGTATTTT.

There are a few counts of this clonotype. A read error may produce the germline difference seen at one junction end. The rearrangement joins TRBV6-1 to TRBJ2-7; 7 bases align to TRBD1. CDR3 size: 11 residues. Germline assignment: CDR1 MNHNS and CDR2 SASEGT. CDR3 nucleotides: TGCGCCAGCAGTAGGACAGGCGAGCACTACTTC. This translates into CASSRTGEHYF.